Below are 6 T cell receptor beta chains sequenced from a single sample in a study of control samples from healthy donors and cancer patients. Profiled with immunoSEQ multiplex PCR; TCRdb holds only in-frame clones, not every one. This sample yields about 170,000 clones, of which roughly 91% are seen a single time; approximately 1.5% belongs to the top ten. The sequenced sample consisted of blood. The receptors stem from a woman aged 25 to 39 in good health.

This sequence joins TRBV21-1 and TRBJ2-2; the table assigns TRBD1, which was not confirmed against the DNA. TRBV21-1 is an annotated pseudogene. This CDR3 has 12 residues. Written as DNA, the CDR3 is TGTGCCAGCGCAGGGAACACCGGGGAGCTGTTTTTT. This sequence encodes CASAGNTGELFF.

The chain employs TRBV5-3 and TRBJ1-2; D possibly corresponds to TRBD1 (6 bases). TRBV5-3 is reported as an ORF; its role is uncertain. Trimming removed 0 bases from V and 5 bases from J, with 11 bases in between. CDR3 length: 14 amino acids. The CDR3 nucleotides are TGTGCCAGAAGCTTGGGACAGGTCGTGTATGGCTACACCTTC. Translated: CARSLGQVVYGYTF.

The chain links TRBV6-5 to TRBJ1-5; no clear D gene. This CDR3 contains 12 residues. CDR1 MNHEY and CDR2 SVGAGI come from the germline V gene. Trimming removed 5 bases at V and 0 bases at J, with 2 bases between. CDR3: CASSNSNQPQHF. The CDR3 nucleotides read TGTGCCAGCAGTAATAGCAATCAGCCCCAGCATTTT.

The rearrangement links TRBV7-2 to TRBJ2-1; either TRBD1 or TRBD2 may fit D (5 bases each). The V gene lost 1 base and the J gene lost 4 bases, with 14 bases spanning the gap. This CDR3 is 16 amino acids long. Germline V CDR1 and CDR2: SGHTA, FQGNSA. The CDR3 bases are TGTGCCAGCAGCTTAGGTGGGACCGCTATTTACAATGAGCAGTTCTTC. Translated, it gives CASSLGGTAIYNEQFF.

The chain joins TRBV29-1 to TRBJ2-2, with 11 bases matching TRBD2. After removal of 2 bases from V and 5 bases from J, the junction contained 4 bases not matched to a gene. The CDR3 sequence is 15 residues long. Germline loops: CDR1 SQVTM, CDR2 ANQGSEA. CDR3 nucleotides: TGCAGCGTTGAAACCCGACTAGCGGGGACCGGGGAGCTGTTTTTT. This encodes CSVETRLAGTGELFF.

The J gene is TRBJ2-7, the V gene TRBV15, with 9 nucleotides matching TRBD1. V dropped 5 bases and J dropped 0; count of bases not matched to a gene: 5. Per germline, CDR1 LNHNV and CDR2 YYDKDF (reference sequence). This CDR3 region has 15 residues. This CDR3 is CATSSDRGLSYEQYF. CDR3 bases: TGTGCCACCAGCTCGGACAGGGGCCTCTCCTACGAGCAGTACTTC. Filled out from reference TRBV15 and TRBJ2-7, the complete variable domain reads DAMVIQNPRYQVTQFGKPVTLSCSQTLNHNVMYWYQQKSSQAPKLLFHYYDKDFNNEADTPDNFQSRRPNTSFCFLDIRSPGLGDTAMYLCATSSDRGLSYEQYFGPGTRLTVT.